This T cell receptor (beta chain) was captured in a study of T cell changes during pregnancy in multiple sclerosis (dated by TCRdb to between 2019 and 2020). For the wider study: In women with multiple sclerosis, the researchers looked at how the T cell repertoire shifted as pregnancy progressed.

V was cut back by 3 bases and J by 4 bases, leaving a gap of 12 bases between them. The germline V gene sets CDR1 to SQVTM and CDR2 to ANQGSEA. The CDR3 holds 13 amino acids from the cysteine to the phenylalanine. Only the CDR3 region is kept as DNA, spanning 39 bases read in frame from base 1. The protocol used for the library was the immunoSEQ multiplex PCR assay. TCRdb holds this immuneACCESS table with in-frame rearrangements only. Some clones are missing; in checked studies, unresolved V genes explain under half, and the rest has no known cause. For this sample there are around 57,000 clones; around 92% appear just once. The ten largest account for about 2% of the sample. In regard to this clone: Which antigen it targets is not known. One base away there is no much larger clone; base qualities are not given.

The clonotype was recovered from a female donor in good health, enrolled as a control in a pregnancy study. The V gene is TRBV29-1 and the J gene is TRBJ1-1, and TRBD1 may be the D gene, going by 5 matching bases. Sequenced here: peripheral blood, sampled in the third trimester of pregnancy. In nucleotide form, the sequence is TGCAGCGTTGAGGGCAGGGTAAGCACTGAAGCTTTCTTT. It codes for CSVEGRVSTEAFF.